This TCR beta chain came from a study of T cells in Graves' hyperthyroidism and ophthalmopathy (dated by TCRdb to about 2019). The study in broad terms: Peripheral blood was collected at initial diagnosis, before any treatment. To identify TCR V-J signatures that set the groups apart, the researchers used a discovery cohort of 100 or so patients, made up of 43 with Graves' ophthalmopathy and 57 with stable Graves' hyperthyroidism. Prospective prediction of ophthalmopathy was tested in an independent validation cohort of approximately 18 hyperthyroidism patients and 15 to 17 patients who later progressed to ophthalmopathy. The 85 to 100 discovery patients were randomly split 7:3 into training and test sets. In addition, the study compared T-cell repertoires in thyroid tissue and in blood from roughly 6 Graves' hyperthyroidism patients. Once sampling was done, hyperthyroidism patients were given methimazole at a starting dose of 30 mg daily, whereas ophthalmopathy patients were given high-dose intravenous methylprednisolone. According to the paper, TCR Vbeta CDR3 sequencing was carried out on 135 peripheral blood samples, which came from more than 40 ophthalmopathy, under 80 hyperthyroidism and about 17 progressor patients. The investigation overall reported the following: In validation, the model predicted progression to ophthalmopathy a median of roughly six months before onset, with about 64% sensitivity and more than 72% specificity. Sample size was not statistically predetermined, and investigators were not blinded to group allocation. Most expanded thyroid clonotypes (frequency above 0.001) were also detected in blood, suggesting blood repertoires may reflect thyroid immune responses. A model built on a 13 V-J signature distinguished ophthalmopathy from stable hyperthyroidism, reaching about 88% sensitivity and around 81% specificity in cross-validation and 80%/75% in testing.

A patient counted as having stable Graves' hyperthyroidism if no progression to ophthalmopathy occurred over 18 months of follow-up. The hyperthyroidism patients were between 18 and 65 years old and newly diagnosed, with a disease duration of less than 2 months. Exclusion was applied to patients with uncontrolled infections, other autoimmune diseases, pregnancy or lactation. Clinical symptoms, serum thyroxine and TRAb, thyroid ultrasound, and orbital computed tomography formed the basis for the diagnoses. Ficoll-Paque density gradient centrifugation was used to isolate PBMCs from around 10 ml of fresh peripheral blood. Total RNA was extracted using Trizol reagent, and RNA quality was assessed on an Agilent 2100 Bioanalyzer. The table lists this clonotype with a count of one. What antigen it recognizes has not been identified. No base quality values were provided; no much bigger clone lies one nucleotide off. A read on its own is weak evidence.

The TCR beta CDR3 regions were amplified from the RNA transcripts. For the first round of RT-PCR on the TCR CDR3, the HTBI primer set was used together with the Qiagen OneStep RT-PCR kit. Libraries were constructed in a second round of multiplex PCR, after which size selection and purification were carried out. Sequencing of the libraries was done on an Illumina HiSeq2000 using paired-end 100 bp reads. As for how the authors treated the data: SOAPnuke was used to process the raw data, with reads discarded if the reads contained adapters or uncalled bases, had a mean Phred below 15, or lacked an exact constant-primer or identifier match. COPE v1.2.5 was used to merge the high-quality paired reads, and each unique nucleotide sequence was defined as a clonotype. MiTCR v1.1 was used to align clonotypes to the IMGT TRBV, TRBD and TRBJ reference segments. Only V-J combinations with frequency above 0.0001, covering 99% to 99.2% of repertoires, were analysed. A TCS score was defined as the ratio between F50 (clonal expansion) and ExV (chaos), using BLOSUM62-based TCRdist between CDR3 peptides within each V-J. Welch's t-statistics and random forest reduced roughly 540 V-J features to 13, which were used in a naive Bayes classifier (R e1071). The public reads were reprocessed in TCRdb via fastp at Q25 and MiXCR, keeping in-frame beta chains. Rows with one shared CDR3 protein collapse into an entry with the most common genes and DNA. The V and J calls come from TCRdb's annotation, not from the publication. Recorded for this sample are about 590,000 distinct CDR3 sequences; approximately 15% of them occurred a single time. The top ten constitute around 7.5% of the sample.

V is clipped by 8 bases and J by 8 bases, and the sequence between their germline boundaries is 25 bases long. CDR1 and CDR2 are read off the germline V gene as MGHRA and YSYEKL. The cysteine opens and the phenylalanine closes a CDR3 of 16 amino acids. Only the CDR3 portion is preserved as DNA: 48 bases, with reading frame beginning at the first base. Sequencing input: blood. The rearrangement joined TRBV4-1 to TRBJ2-1, and TRBD2 may be the D gene, going by 6 matching bases. The sequence was obtained from a woman aged 30 to 39 with Graves' hyperthyroidism. The nucleotide sequence is given as TGCGCCAGCGGCCCCCAACGCACGGCGGGAAATGATGAGCAGTTCTTC. Translated, it gives CASGPQRTAGNDEQFF.